This T cell receptor beta chain is drawn from a study of beta chain features in type 1 diabetes (dated by TCRdb to the late 2010s). In terms of the full investigation: Mean age, gender distribution, total cell number and subset yield were not different between patients and healthy donors. The study compared TCRB repertoires of sorted circulating CD4+ T cell subsets between recently diagnosed type 1 diabetes patients and matched healthy donors. Regulatory and stem cell-like memory subsets were isolated from only 8 patients and roughly 8 healthy donors, whereas naive and central memory subsets came from all 30 or so donors. A total of over 95,000,000 sorted cells were examined across all samples, and RNA yield correlated strongly with the number of cells per subset. Results the study describes overall, beyond this receptor: Sequencing cDNA rather than genomic DNA could over-represent highly expressing activated cells, although activation and CD3 levels did not differ between groups. Naive, central memory and regulatory TCRB repertoires appeared more similar among patients than among healthy donors. At VDJ recombination sites, patients with type 1 diabetes made fewer insertions and deleted more nucleotides, a pattern implying thymic rearrangement abnormalities. Shorter templates might be favored by PCR, yet because patient and control samples were amplified and corrected together, any such skew would affect both groups equally. A moderate but significant shortening of TCRB CDR3 length was observed in type 1 diabetes patients in all four CD4+ subsets. Because the HLA sub-analyses included only small numbers of individuals, any influence of HLA type on TCRB rearrangement was left unresolved.

From each donor, a single peripheral blood sample of approximately 110 mL on average was drawn into heparinised tubes. Naive, central memory, regulatory and stem cell-like memory CD4+ T cells were sorted on a BD FACSAria II using a panel including CD45RO, CCR7, CD25, CD127, CD95 and CD27. A purity above 95% was achieved for all sorted populations. PBMCs were separated immediately by Lymphoprep density gradient centrifugation and were stained directly, without being cultured. To minimize batch effects, samples were stained and sorted in pairs, one healthy donor with one patient per experiment. Measured from the cysteine to the phenylalanine, the CDR3 is 16 residues long. The retained sequence is limited to the CDR3, 48 bases, with the frame set at the first base. V is pruned by 5 bases and J by 4 bases, leaving 6 bases of the junction without a gene match. CDR1 and CDR2 are read off the germline V gene as SGHVS and FNYEAQ.

The entire amount of isolated RNA was reverse transcribed using the High Capacity cDNA Reverse Transcription Kit, so the sequenced TCRB transcripts were expressed ones. Deep immunoSEQ sequencing was applied to naive, central memory and regulatory T cell samples, giving an average of roughly 3.5 million total reads per sample. Sorted cells were lysed in RLT buffer and RNA was extracted with DNase-treated RNeasy Micro or Mini kits, depending on cell number. To prevent cross-contamination, each cell subset was processed individually, whereas patient and healthy donor samples were processed jointly. Using the immunoSEQ multiplex PCR, TCRB sequences were amplified from cDNA into 87-bp fragments spanning the CDR3 region. Sequencing of the amplicons was done on the Illumina HiSeq platform. On the authors' methods: Synthetic template baselines were used to correct PCR bias computationally, reads within Hamming distance 2 were collapsed together, and singletons that could not be merged were discarded. Reads were aligned to IMGT to assign V, D and J genes, CDR3 length, and insertions or deletions at six rearrangement sites. Clonotype counts were normalized to sorted cell number within each subset before computing true diversity and Gini coefficients with the tcR R package. The overlap coefficient, calculated on TCRB nucleotide sequences, was used to measure repertoire sharing. Out-of-frame TCRB sequences from naive cells were analyzed to stand in for the pre-selection repertoire. This immuneACCESS table, as held by TCRdb, lists in-frame sequences with V and J called but not all clones. Of the missing ones, under half trace to an unresolved V gene in checked studies; the others have no known cause. The V and J calls and the clone size are those of that table, but D and trimming were determined from the DNA. Here the sample has 640,000 or so clones; 10% to 15% occur a single time. About 0.02% of the sample is taken by the ten largest.

Worth noting for this clone: It lacks a known antigen. Qualities for individual bases were not recorded, and no much larger clone is one base off.

The sequence derives from a man between 18 and 35 years old with type 1 diabetes. Input material: naive CD4+ T cells from blood. The cell subset or site label of this sample denotes: true naive CD4+ T cells. This chain is built from TRBV7-6 and TRBJ2-5; TRBD2 fits 14 bases in the junction. The CDR3 amino acid sequence is: CASSTGLAGGLETQYF. The bases are TGTGCCAGCAGCACTGGACTAGCGGGGGGACTAGAGACCCAGTACTTC.